This T cell receptor (beta chain) was recovered during a study of control samples from healthy donors and cancer patients. Repertoires were generated with immunoSEQ multiplex PCR, while TCRdb's copy carries only in-frame clones and drops some. The table lists around 250,000 clones, around 79% of them singletons. The CDR3 totals 13 residues. CDR1 MNHEY and CDR2 SVGAGI come from the germline V gene. Unmatched junction bases numbered 4, after V lost 6 bases and J lost 4 bases. What was sequenced was PBMCs. The V gene is TRBV6-5, the J gene TRBJ1-1; 8 nucleotides line up with TRBD1. This sequence originates from a woman in her sixties with lung cancer. The CDR3 DNA sequence: TGTGCCAGCAGCCGAGACAGGGGCACTGAAGCTTTCTTT. Its translation is CASSRDRGTEAFF.